The 16 T cell receptor beta chains below were found in one sample sequenced in a study of shared clonotypes between healthy human individuals. Sequenced by immunoSEQ multiplex PCR; TCRdb stores in-frame clones only, minus some. The table includes some 1.5 million clones, around 98% detected once. The sequenced material came from naive CD4+ T cells sorted from blood. The sample's subset: CD45RA+ positively selected. The source is a man younger than 45 in good health.

The rearrangement joins TRBV5-5 to TRBJ2-3; 10 nucleotides line up with TRBD2. Germline V CDR1 and CDR2: SGHKS, YYEKEE (reference sequence). The CDR3 has 17 residues. The V gene end was trimmed by 4 bases and the J gene end by 1 base; junction bases not matched to a gene: 9. The CDR3 sequence is CASSTIRGLAGTDTQYF. The CDR3 coding sequence is TGTGCCAGCAGCACTATTAGAGGACTAGCGGGCACAGATACGCAGTATTTT.

CDR3 protein: CASTQGRIMNTEAFF. CDR3 nucleotides: TGTGCCAGCACTCAGGGTCGGATCATGAACACTGAAGCTTTCTTT. This rearrangement joins TRBV5-8 to TRBJ1-1; D might be TRBD1 (5 bases). The CDR3 runs 15 residues. With 6 bases removed from V and 0 bases from J, the gap between germline ends came to 15 bases. Germline lookup yields CDR1 SGHTS and CDR2 YDEGEE. The complete variable domain, with remaining parts taken from reference TRBV5-8 and TRBJ1-1, reads EAGVTQSPTHLIKTRGQQATLRCSPISGHTSVYWYQQALGLGLQFLLWYDEGEERNRGNFPPRFSGRQFPNYSSELNVNALELEDSALYLCASTQGRIMNTEAFFGQGTRLTVV.

The chain combines TRBV10-1 with TRBJ2-1; maybe TRBD2 (6 bases). V gave up 2 bases and J gave up 4 bases, with 21 bases separating them. The CDR3 totals 18 residues. Germline CDR1 and CDR2: WNHNN and SYGVQD (reference sequence). CDR3 protein: CASSETRILSGKYNEQFF. CDR3 coding DNA: TGCGCCAGCAGTGAGACCCGCATTCTTAGCGGCAAATACAATGAGCAGTTCTTC.

The V call is TRBV5-1, the J call TRBJ2-1, with TRBD2 matching over 8 bases. V gave up 3 bases and J gave up 0 bases; unmatched junction bases: 8. Germline CDR1 reads SGHRS; CDR2 reads YFSETQ. CDR3 size: 17 residues. The CDR3: CASSSQQRESSYNEQFF. DNA for the CDR3: TGCGCCAGCAGCTCCCAACAGCGGGAGTCCTCCTACAATGAGCAGTTCTTC.

The V gene is TRBV6-1, the J gene TRBJ2-7; D uncertain. Germline V gene lookup returns CDR1 MNHNS and CDR2 SASEGT. The CDR3 extends over 15 amino acids. Between the trimmed V and J ends, which lost 8 bases and 4 bases, there was a span of 21 bases. The CDR3 DNA is TGTGCCAGCGATGCCTACAGTGTTGGGGTTTACGAGCAGTACTTC. Protein product: CASDAYSVGVYEQYF.

V is TRBV5-1 and J is TRBJ2-1; the match to TRBD2 covers 10 bases. V was clipped by 3 bases and J by 13 bases; unmatched bases: 4. This CDR3 comprises 12 residues. CDR1 and CDR2 from the germline V gene are SGHRS and YFSETQ. The CDR3 protein is CASSSSSGSQFF. The DNA for the CDR3 is TGCGCCAGCAGCTCCTCTAGCGGGAGTCAGTTCTTC.

The chain couples TRBV7-9 to TRBJ2-6; no reliable D call. Germline lookup yields CDR1 SEHNR and CDR2 FQNEAQ (reference sequence). V was trimmed by 3 bases and J by 0 bases, leaving 15 bases between them. CDR3 length: 18 residues. The CDR3 here is CASSFSHPIASGANVLTF. Written as DNA, the CDR3 is TGTGCCAGCAGCTTTTCCCATCCTATAGCCTCTGGGGCCAACGTCCTGACTTTC.

CDR3 bases: TGTGCCAGCAGCCCGAGGGTCGGCTCCTACGAGCAGTACTTC. It is translated as CASSPRVGSYEQYF. The chain employs TRBV9 and TRBJ2-7; perhaps TRBD2 as D (5 bases). The V end lost 4 bases, the J end lost 0 bases, and 11 bases lay between the germline ends. Germline V gene sequence: CDR1 SGDLS, CDR2 YYNGEE. This CDR3 spans 14 amino acids.

The genes are TRBV18 and TRBJ1-4; D is ambiguous. V lost 2 bases and J 11 bases, leaving 12 bases between the germline ends. The CDR3 contains 13 residues. Germline values: CDR1 KGHSH, CDR2 LQKENI. The CDR3 here is CASSPSGIDKLFF. The CDR3 region has the DNA TGTGCCAGCTCACCATCTGGCATTGACAAACTGTTTTTT. The entire variable domain, with the rest obtained from reference TRBV18 and TRBJ1-4, is as follows: NAGVMQNPRHLVRRRGQEARLRCSPMKGHSHVYWYRQLPEEGLKFMVYLQKENIIDESGMPKERFSAEFPKEGPSILRIQQVVRGDSAAYFCASSPSGIDKLFFGSGTQLSVL.

The chain links TRBV19 to TRBJ1-5, with D perhaps TRBD1 (6 bases). This CDR3 comprises 15 residues. CDR1 and CDR2 from the germline V gene are LNHDA and SQIVND (reference sequence). Deletions cut 7 bases from V and 1 base from J, with 14 bases between. The CDR3 spells CASTPDRISNQPQHF. CDR3 DNA: TGTGCCAGTACCCCCGACAGGATAAGCAATCAGCCCCAGCATTTT.

The rearrangement joins TRBV20-1 to TRBJ2-1; D not certain. The CDR3 contains 11 residues. Germline assignment: CDR1 DFQATT and CDR2 SNEGSKA (reference sequence). Trimming removed 4 bases at V and 4 bases at J, with 5 bases between. CDR3 residues: CSATEYNEQFF. The CDR3 DNA reads TGCAGTGCTACAGAGTACAATGAGCAGTTCTTC.

A word on this clone: The sample carries other DNA sequences with the same CDR3. This chain joins TRBV7-2 and TRBJ1-2, with 8 bases matching TRBD1. Trimming removed 5 bases from V and 3 bases from J; junction bases left unmatched: 2. This CDR3 is built from 13 residues. CDR1 is SGHTA, CDR2 FQGNSA, per germline. The CDR3 is CASSPDRDYGYTF. The DNA for the CDR3 is TGTGCCAGCAGCCCGGACAGGGACTATGGCTACACCTTC.

The chain combines TRBV4-2 with TRBJ2-2; TRBD2 matches 8 bases. The CDR3 totals 15 residues. CDR1 LGHNA and CDR2 YNFKEQ come from the germline V gene. V shed 1 base, J shed 6 bases, and the junction held 4 bases outside the gene matches. The CDR3 loop is CASSQVKREPGELFF. The CDR3 bases are TGTGCCAGCAGCCAAGTGAAGCGGGAGCCCGGGGAGCTGTTTTTT.

V is TRBV4-2 and J is TRBJ2-3; D call uncertain. CDR3 size: 12 residues. V was clipped by 4 bases and J by 2 bases, with 4 bases between them. CDR1 and CDR2 from the germline V gene are LGHNA and YNFKEQ. The CDR3 here is CASSRTTDTQYF. For the CDR3, the DNA is TGTGCCAGCAGCCGAACCACAGATACGCAGTATTTT.

The V and J genes are TRBV18 and TRBJ2-1; D gene uncertain. Germline lookup yields CDR1 KGHSH and CDR2 LQKENI. V was clipped by 6 bases and J by 12 bases, with 18 bases between them. This CDR3 has 13 amino acids. The CDR3 DNA reads TGTGCCAGCTCGCCCAGCCAGGATGGGGTGCAGTTCTTC. Translated, it gives CASSPSQDGVQFF.

This rearrangement joins TRBV28 to TRBJ2-5; no firm D call. The germline V and J ends were trimmed by 6 bases and 7 bases, with 15 bases remaining between them. This CDR3 has 13 amino acids. Germline V gives CDR1 MDHEN, CDR2 SYDVKM. CDR3 coding DNA: TGTGCCAGCAGCCCCCCCGCGTCGGGGACCCAGTACTTC. This translates into CASSPPASGTQYF.